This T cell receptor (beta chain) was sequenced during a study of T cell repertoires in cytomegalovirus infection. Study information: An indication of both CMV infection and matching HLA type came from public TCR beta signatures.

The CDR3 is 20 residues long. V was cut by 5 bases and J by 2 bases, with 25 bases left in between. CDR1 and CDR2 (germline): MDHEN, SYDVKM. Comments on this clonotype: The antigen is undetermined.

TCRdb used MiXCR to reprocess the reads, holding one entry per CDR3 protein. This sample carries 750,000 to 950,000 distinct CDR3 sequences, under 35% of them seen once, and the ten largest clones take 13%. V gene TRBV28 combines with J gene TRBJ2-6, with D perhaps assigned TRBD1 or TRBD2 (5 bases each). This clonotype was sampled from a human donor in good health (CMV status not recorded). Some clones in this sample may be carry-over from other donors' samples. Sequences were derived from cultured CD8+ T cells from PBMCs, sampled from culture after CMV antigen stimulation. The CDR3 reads CASSPLVREWQGTGANVLTF. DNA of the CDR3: TGTGCCAGCAGTCCGTTGGTAAGGGAGTGGCAGGGTACTGGGGCCAACGTCCTGACTTTC.